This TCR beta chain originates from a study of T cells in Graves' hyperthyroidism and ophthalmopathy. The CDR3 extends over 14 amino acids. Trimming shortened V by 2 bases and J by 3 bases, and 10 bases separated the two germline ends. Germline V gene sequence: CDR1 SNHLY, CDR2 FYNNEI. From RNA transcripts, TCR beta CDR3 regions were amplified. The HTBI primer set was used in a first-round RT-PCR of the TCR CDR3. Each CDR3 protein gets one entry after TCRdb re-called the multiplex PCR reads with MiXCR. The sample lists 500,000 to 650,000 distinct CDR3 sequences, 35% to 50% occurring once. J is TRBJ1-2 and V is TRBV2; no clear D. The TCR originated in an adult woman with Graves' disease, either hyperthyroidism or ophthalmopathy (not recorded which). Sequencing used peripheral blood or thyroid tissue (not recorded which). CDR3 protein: CASSELWRDYGYTF. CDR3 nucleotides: TGTGCCAGCAGTGAATTATGGCGGGACTATGGCTACACCTTC. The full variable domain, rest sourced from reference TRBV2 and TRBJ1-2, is EPEVTQTPSHQVTQMGQEVILRCVPISNHLYFYWYRQILGQKVEFLVSFYNNEISEKSEIFDDQFSVERPDGSNFTLKIRSTKLEDSAMYFCASSELWRDYGYTFGSGTRLTVV.